A selection of T cell receptor beta chains follows, all from one sample in a study of PD-1 blockade in classical Hodgkin lymphoma. Libraries were prepared by immunoSEQ multiplex PCR; TCRdb keeps only in-frame clonotypes and omits some of them. The table records 20,000 to 25,000 clones, 71% of them present only once. Sequenced here: peripheral blood mononuclear cells (PBMCs), sampled at baseline. These receptors were collected from a human donor with classical Hodgkin lymphoma. The CDR3 runs from the conserved cysteine through the conserved F or W. D genes are given only for firm matches. Clone sizes are given selectively: once, few, many, or a class where the clone is expanded.

d_call: TRBD1
v_call: TRBV10-3
j_call: TRBJ1-1
clone_size: .
cdr3_aa: CAIGGQGNTEAFF
cdr3_nt: TGTGCCATCGGGGGACAGGGGAACACTGAAGCTTTCTTT

d_call: .
v_call: TRBV9
j_call: TRBJ1-3
clone_size: .
cdr3_aa: CASSVGDRPGNTIYF
cdr3_nt: TGTGCCAGCAGCGTAGGAGACAGGCCCGGAAACACCATATATTTT

d_call: TRBD1
v_call: TRBV11-2
j_call: TRBJ2-1
clone_size: few
cdr3_aa: CASSLAPGTGEDEQFF
cdr3_nt: TGTGCCAGCAGCTTGGCCCCCGGGACAGGGGAAGATGAGCAGTTCTTC

d_call: .
v_call: TRBV18
j_call: TRBJ2-1
clone_size: .
cdr3_aa: CASSSGGQESYNEQFF
cdr3_nt: TGTGCCAGCTCATCGGGGGGACAGGAATCCTACAATGAGCAGTTCTTC

d_call: TRBD2
v_call: TRBV27
j_call: TRBJ2-1
clone_size: medium-sized
cdr3_aa: CASSLSQRGYNEQFF
cdr3_nt: TGTGCCAGCAGTTTAAGTCAGCGGGGATACAATGAGCAGTTCTTC

d_call: TRBD1
v_call: TRBV7-6
j_call: TRBJ2-1
clone_size: .
cdr3_aa: CASSLGLGLGQGEQFF
cdr3_nt: TGTGCCAGCAGCTTAGGGCTCGGGCTGGGACAGGGTGAGCAGTTCTTC

d_call: TRBD2
v_call: TRBV10-3
j_call: TRBJ2-5
clone_size: .
cdr3_aa: CAISVQRGPQETQYF
cdr3_nt: TGTGCCATCAGTGTCCAGCGGGGTCCCCAAGAGACCCAGTACTTC

d_call: TRBD2
v_call: TRBV9
j_call: TRBJ2-7
clone_size: many
cdr3_aa: CASSVAGTSADEQYF
cdr3_nt: TGTGCCAGCAGCGTAGCAGGGACTAGCGCCGACGAGCAGTACTTC

d_call: TRBD1
v_call: TRBV27
j_call: TRBJ2-3
clone_size: .
cdr3_aa: CASSNRGPTDTQYF
cdr3_nt: TGTGCCAGCAGTAACAGGGGGCCCACAGATACGCAGTATTTT

d_call: .
v_call: TRBV6-6
j_call: TRBJ1-1
clone_size: .
cdr3_aa: CASTPRRMVDTEAFF
cdr3_nt: TGTGCCAGCACCCCCCGGAGGATGGTAGACACTGAAGCTTTCTTT

d_call: .
v_call: TRBV5-1
j_call: TRBJ2-7
clone_size: .
cdr3_aa: CASSLYVGSSYEQYF
cdr3_nt: TGCGCCAGCAGCCTTTATGTAGGGAGCTCCTACGAGCAGTACTTC

d_call: .
v_call: TRBV14
j_call: TRBJ1-2
clone_size: .
cdr3_aa: CASSYTNYGYTF
cdr3_nt: TGTGCCAGCAGCTACACCAACTATGGCTACACCTTC

d_call: .
v_call: TRBV7-6
j_call: TRBJ2-1
clone_size: once
cdr3_aa: CASSLKVALNEQFF
cdr3_nt: TGTGCCAGCAGCTTAAAGGTGGCGCTGAATGAGCAGTTCTTC

d_call: .
v_call: TRBV11-2
j_call: TRBJ2-3
clone_size: once
cdr3_aa: CASSLSLGERALGTQYF
cdr3_nt: TGTGCCAGCAGCTTATCCCTTGGGGAGCGGGCCCTCGGGACGCAGTATTTT

d_call: TRBD1
v_call: TRBV5-1
j_call: TRBJ2-1
clone_size: few
cdr3_aa: CASSLAPGQGYNEQFF
cdr3_nt: TGCGCCAGCAGCTTGGCCCCGGGACAGGGATACAATGAGCAGTTCTTC

d_call: .
v_call: TRBV7-8
j_call: TRBJ1-3
clone_size: .
cdr3_aa: CASSLEWARAGDGNTIYF
cdr3_nt: TGTGCCAGCAGCTTAGAGTGGGCGAGGGCAGGGGATGGAAACACCATATATTTT

d_call: .
v_call: TRBV19
j_call: TRBJ1-1
clone_size: .
cdr3_aa: CASSILENTEAFF
cdr3_nt: TGTGCCAGTAGTATCCTCGAGAACACTGAAGCTTTCTTT

d_call: .
v_call: TRBV19
j_call: TRBJ1-1
clone_size: .
cdr3_aa: CASSPGVRVNTEAFF
cdr3_nt: TGTGCCAGTAGTCCGGGCGTTAGGGTGAACACTGAAGCTTTCTTT

d_call: .
v_call: TRBV27
j_call: TRBJ1-1
clone_size: .
cdr3_aa: CASSPMGGMGGTEAFF
cdr3_nt: TGTGCCAGCAGTCCTATGGGGGGGATGGGGGGCACTGAAGCTTTCTTT

d_call: .
v_call: TRBV7-9
j_call: TRBJ1-5
clone_size: .
cdr3_aa: CASSRGTSPQHF
cdr3_nt: TGTGCCAGCAGCAGGGGGACATCGCCCCAGCATTTT

d_call: .
v_call: TRBV19
j_call: TRBJ1-6
clone_size: .
cdr3_aa: CASSMTGDYNSPLHF
cdr3_nt: TGTGCCAGTAGTATGACAGGAGACTATAATTCACCCCTCCACTTT

d_call: TRBD2
v_call: TRBV5-1
j_call: TRBJ2-1
clone_size: .
cdr3_aa: CASSGTSYKGSYNEQFF
cdr3_nt: TGCGCCAGCTCTGGGACTAGCTATAAAGGGTCCTACAATGAGCAGTTCTTC

d_call: TRBD2
v_call: TRBV5-4
j_call: TRBJ2-1
clone_size: medium-sized
cdr3_aa: CASSLVAGEHNEQFF
cdr3_nt: TGTGCCAGCAGCTTGGTTGCGGGAGAACACAATGAGCAGTTCTTC